This T cell receptor beta chain derives from a study of beta chain features in type 1 diabetes. General study findings and limits: In all four CD4+ subsets, TCRB CDR3 length was significantly, moderately reduced in type 1 diabetes. Healthy donors had naive, central memory and Treg TCRB repertoires that appeared less similar than those seen among patients.

The authors reverse transcribed all of the isolated RNA, so sequencing captured expressed TCRB transcripts. The read count averaged approximately 4 million across naive, central memory and regulatory T cell samples. Using immunoSEQ multiplex PCR, the repertoire was profiled, and TCRdb retains in-frame clones only, with some absent. The sample yields over 600,000 clones, around 12% seen once. Looked up from germline, CDR1 is SGHRS and CDR2 is YFSETQ. V gave up 0 bases and J gave up 2 bases, with 14 bases separating them. The CDR3 loop spans 16 amino acids. On this clone: Its antigen is unknown.

The chain is built from TRBV5-1 and TRBJ1-1; D gene ambiguous. The sequencing input was naive CD4+ T cells from blood. This receptor was obtained from a man aged 30 to 45 with type 1 diabetes. The CDR3 nucleotides are TGCGCCAGCAGCTTGGCTGGTCCCCTACTAAACACTGAAGCTTTCTTT. It yields the protein CASSLAGPLLNTEAFF. Full variable domain (missing parts from reference TRBV5-1 and TRBJ1-1): KAGVTQTPRYLIKTRGQQVTLSCSPISGHRSVSWYQQTPGQGLQFLFEYFSETQRNKGNFPGRFSGRQFSNSRSEMNVSTLELGDSALYLCASSLAGPLLNTEAFFGQGTRLTVV.